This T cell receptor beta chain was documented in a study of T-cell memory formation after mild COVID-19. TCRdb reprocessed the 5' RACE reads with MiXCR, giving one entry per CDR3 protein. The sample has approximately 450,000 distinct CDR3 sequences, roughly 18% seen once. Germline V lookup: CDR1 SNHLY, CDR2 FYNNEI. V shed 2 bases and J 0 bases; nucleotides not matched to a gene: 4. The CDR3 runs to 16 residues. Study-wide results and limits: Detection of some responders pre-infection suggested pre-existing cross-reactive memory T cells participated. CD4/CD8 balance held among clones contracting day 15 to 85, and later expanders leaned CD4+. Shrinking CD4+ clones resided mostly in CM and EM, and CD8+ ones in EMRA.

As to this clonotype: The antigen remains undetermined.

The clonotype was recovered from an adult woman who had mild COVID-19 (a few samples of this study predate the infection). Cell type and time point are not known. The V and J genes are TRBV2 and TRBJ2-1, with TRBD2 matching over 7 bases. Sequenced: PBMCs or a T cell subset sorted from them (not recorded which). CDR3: CASSELPSGSYNEQFF. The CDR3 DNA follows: TGTGCCAGCAGTGAACTTCCTAGCGGCTCCTACAATGAGCAGTTCTTC.